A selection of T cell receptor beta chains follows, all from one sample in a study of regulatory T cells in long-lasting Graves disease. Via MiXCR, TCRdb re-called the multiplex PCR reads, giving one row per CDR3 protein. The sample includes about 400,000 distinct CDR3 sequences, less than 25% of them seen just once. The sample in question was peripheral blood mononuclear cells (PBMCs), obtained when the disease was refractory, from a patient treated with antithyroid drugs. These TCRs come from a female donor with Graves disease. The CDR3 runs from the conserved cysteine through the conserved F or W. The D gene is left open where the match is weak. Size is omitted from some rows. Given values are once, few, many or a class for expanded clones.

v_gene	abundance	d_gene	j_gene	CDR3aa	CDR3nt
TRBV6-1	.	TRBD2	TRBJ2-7	CASRAGLSYEQYF	TGTGCCAGCAGAGCGGGACTTTCCTACGAGCAGTACTTC
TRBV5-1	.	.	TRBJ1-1	CASSFGAGGMNTEAFF	TGCGCCAGCAGCTTTGGGGCAGGTGGGATGAACACTGAAGCTTTCTTT
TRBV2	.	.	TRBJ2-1	CASSESGTRVQFF	TGTGCCAGCAGTGAATCCGGGACCCGTGTGCAGTTCTTC
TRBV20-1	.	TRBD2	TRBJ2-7	CSAIGLAGAYEQYF	TGCAGTGCAATCGGACTAGCGGGAGCCTACGAGCAGTACTTC
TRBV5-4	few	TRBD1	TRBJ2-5	CASSLRTGIETQYF	TGTGCCAGCAGCTTAAGGACAGGGATAGAGACCCAGTACTTC
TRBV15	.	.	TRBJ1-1	CATSRDRGFAEAFF	TGTGCCACCAGCAGAGATCGGGGGTTCGCTGAAGCTTTCTTT
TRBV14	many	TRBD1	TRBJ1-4	CASSPGGGFGEKLFF	TGTGCCAGCAGCCCAGGGGGTGGGTTTGGTGAAAAACTGTTTTTT
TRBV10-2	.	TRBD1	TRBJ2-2	CASSEPGQGNTGELFF	TGCGCCAGCAGTGAACCGGGACAGGGGAACACCGGGGAGCTGTTTTTT
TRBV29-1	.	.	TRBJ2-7	CSAGGLGGVYEQYF	TGCAGCGCTGGGGGGTTGGGGGGCGTTTACGAGCAGTACTTC
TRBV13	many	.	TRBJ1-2	CASSSRARRLGYTF	TGTGCCAGCAGCTCCCGGGCGAGGCGCCTTGGCTACACCTTC
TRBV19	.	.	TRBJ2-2	CASSIGAGINTGELFF	TGTGCCAGTAGTATAGGGGCAGGGATAAACACCGGGGAGCTGTTTTTT
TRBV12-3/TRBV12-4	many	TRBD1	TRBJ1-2	CASSSTGGYRGYTF	TGTGCCAGCAGCTCGACAGGGGGTTATCGTGGCTACACCTTC
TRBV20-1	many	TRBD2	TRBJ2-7	CSADEIAGSGYEQYF	TGCAGTGCTGACGAGATAGCGGGAAGCGGCTACGAGCAGTACTTC
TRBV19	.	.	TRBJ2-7	CASSIVDSSSYEQYF	TGTGCCAGTAGTATAGTAGATAGCAGCTCCTACGAGCAGTACTTC
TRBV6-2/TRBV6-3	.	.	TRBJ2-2	CASSYGPNTGELFF	TGTGCCAGCAGTTACGGGCCGAACACCGGGGAGCTGTTTTTT
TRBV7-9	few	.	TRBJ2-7	CASSQPGGDYEQYF	TGTGCCAGCAGCCAGCCAGGAGGAGACTACGAGCAGTACTTC
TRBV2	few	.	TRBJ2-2	CASRDYPANTGELFF	TGTGCCAGCAGAGACTACCCCGCGAACACCGGGGAGCTGTTTTTT
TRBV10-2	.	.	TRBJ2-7	CASSPRDSLRYEQYF	TGTGCCAGCAGTCCCCGGGACTCCCTTAGGTACGAGCAGTACTTC
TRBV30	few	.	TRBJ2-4	CAWSLRGRVAKNIQYF	TGTGCCTGGAGCTTAAGGGGCCGAGTAGCCAAAAACATTCAGTACTTC
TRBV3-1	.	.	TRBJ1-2	CASSHLPYGYTF	TGTGCCAGCAGCCACCTCCCCTATGGCTACACCTTC
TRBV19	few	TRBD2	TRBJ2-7	CASSLSPGTSGTTYEQYF	TGTGCCAGTAGTTTATCGCCTGGGACTAGCGGCACTACCTACGAGCAGTACTTC
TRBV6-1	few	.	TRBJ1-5	CASSEKGEGPQHF	TGTGCCAGCAGTGAAAAGGGAGAGGGGCCCCAGCATTTT
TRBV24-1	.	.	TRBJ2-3	CATSDPGYGGLTDTQYF	TGTGCCACCAGTGACCCCGGATACGGCGGCCTCACAGATACGCAGTATTTT
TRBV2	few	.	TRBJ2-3	CASTRTDTQYF	TGTGCCAGCACCCGCACAGATACGCAGTATTTT
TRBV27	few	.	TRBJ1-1	CASRSFWGGEKAFF	TGTGCCAGCAGATCGTTTTGGGGTGGTGAGAAAGCTTTCTTT
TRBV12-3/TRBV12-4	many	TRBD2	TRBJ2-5	CASSYQYGPSGSTQETQYF	TGTGCCAGCAGTTACCAGTACGGACCGAGCGGGAGTACCCAAGAGACCCAGTACTTC
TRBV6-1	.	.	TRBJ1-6	CASGITGDGSPLHF	TGTGCCAGCGGGATAACTGGGGATGGTTCACCCCTCCACTTT
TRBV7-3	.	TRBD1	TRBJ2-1	CASSFGVRGSSYNEQFF	TGTGCCAGCAGCTTTGGCGTCAGGGGGAGCTCCTACAATGAGCAGTTCTTC
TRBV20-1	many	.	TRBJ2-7	CSARPTGRGEQYF	TGCAGTGCTAGGCCGACCGGGCGGGGCGAGCAGTACTTC